Shown below are 26 T cell receptor beta chains from a single sample sequenced in a study of blood T cell repertoires in COVID-19. Using immunoSEQ multiplex PCR, the repertoire was profiled, and TCRdb retains in-frame clones only, with some absent. Here the sample spans tens of thousands of clones, 75% to 90% being singletons. Sequencing was carried out using peripheral blood. These TCRs come from a man in his 60s with acute or convalescent COVID-19.

For the CDR3, the DNA is TGTGCCAGCAGTGAACAGGGGGCGACCAACACTGAAGCTTTCTTT. It is translated as CASSEQGATNTEAFF. The chain joins TRBV2 to TRBJ1-1, with TRBD1 matching over 8 bases. The junction had 4 bases not matched to a gene; V was cut back by 2 bases and J by 2 bases. Per the germline V gene, CDR1 is SNHLY and CDR2 is FYNNEI. The CDR3 spans 15 residues.

The V and J genes are TRBV6-1 and TRBJ2-2, with 12 positions matching TRBD1. The CDR3 spans 18 residues. Per the germline V gene, CDR1 is MNHNS and CDR2 is SASEGT. J was trimmed by 7 bases and V by 3 bases; bases with no gene match: 12. In DNA form, the CDR3 reads TGTGCCAGCAGTGACCAGTGGACCGGGACAGGGGGCGGCGGGGAGCTGTTTTTT. Translated, it gives CASSDQWTGTGGGGELFF.

The V call is TRBV4-1, the J call TRBJ2-1; D may be TRBD2 (6 bases). Germline CDR1 MGHRA, CDR2 YSYEKL. Trimming took 4 bases from V and 0 from J, leaving 10 bases between them. The CDR3 is made up of 15 amino acids. CDR3 region: CASSPAGLSYNEQFF. The CDR3 DNA is TGCGCCAGCAGCCCGGCGGGGCTCTCCTACAATGAGCAGTTCTTC.

The V and J genes are TRBV28 and TRBJ1-1, with D possibly being TRBD1 (6 bases). This CDR3 has 14 residues. The V end lost 1 base, the J end lost 4 bases, and 10 bases lay between the germline ends. The V gene's germline CDR1 is MDHEN and CDR2 SYDVKM. The CDR3 loop is CASSLLTGPTEAFF. The DNA for the CDR3 is TGTGCCAGCAGTTTATTAACAGGGCCCACTGAAGCTTTCTTT.

The CDR3 spells CASRSDGGGNEQFF. DNA of the CDR3: TGTGCCAGCAGATCTGACGGGGGGGGCAATGAGCAGTTCTTC. The genes are TRBV6-5 and TRBJ2-1, with 8 positions matching TRBD2. With V trimmed by 6 bases and J by 6 bases, 7 bases remained unmatched. The CDR3 covers 14 residues. CDR1 is MNHEY, CDR2 SVGAGI, per germline.

This chain connects TRBV11-3 to TRBJ2-3; 7 positions match TRBD1. V gave up 3 bases and J gave up 6 bases; unmatched junction bases: 3. The CDR3 runs 13 residues. Germline-derived CDR1 and CDR2 are SGHNT and YENEEA. CDR3 DNA sequence: TGTGCCAGCAGCTTGACAGGGTCGGATACGCAGTATTTT. Its translation is CASSLTGSDTQYF.

The chain has TRBV5-1 and TRBJ2-7; weak D call: TRBD1 (5 bases). Between the trimmed V and J ends, which lost 2 bases and 5 bases, there was a span of 14 bases. This CDR3 comprises 14 residues. Germline values: CDR1 SGHRS, CDR2 YFSETQ. The CDR3 DNA follows: TGCGCCAGCAGCTTTGAAGGGGATCGGCACGAGCAGTACTTC. Protein: CASSFEGDRHEQYF.

The gene calls are TRBV19 and TRBJ2-1; 8 nucleotides align to TRBD2. Germline V gene data show CDR1 as LNHDA and CDR2 as SQIVND (reference sequence). V shed 0 bases and J 10 bases; nucleotides not matched to a gene: 8. This CDR3 spans 15 amino acids. The chain's CDR3 is CASSIDQGSGGEQFF. CDR3 DNA sequence: TGTGCCAGTAGTATAGATCAAGGTTCGGGAGGGGAGCAGTTCTTC.

The chain combines TRBV10-3 with TRBJ1-1; D unclear. The length of the CDR3 is 13 residues. Per the germline V gene, CDR1 is ENHRY and CDR2 is SYGVKD. Trimming cost V 8 bases and J 1 base, with 11 bases left between them. CDR3 sequence (DNA): TGTGCCATCTCCGGCAGCGCGAACACTGAAGCTTTCTTT. Residues: CAISGSANTEAFF.

CDR3 region: CAISQGKETQYF. DNA of the CDR3: TGTGCCATCAGTCAGGGGAAAGAGACCCAGTACTTC. The rearrangement joins TRBV10-3 to TRBJ2-5; possibly TRBD1 for D (6 bases). Germline V gene data show CDR1 as ENHRY and CDR2 as SYGVKD. This CDR3 spans 12 amino acids. The V end lost 5 bases, the J end lost 3 bases, and 7 bases lay between the germline ends.

The rearrangement uses TRBV29-1 and TRBJ2-7, with TRBD1 matching 10 bases. Trimming cost V 4 bases and J 4 bases; bases outside gene matches: 4. Germline V gene sequence: CDR1 SQVTM, CDR2 ANQGSEA. The CDR3 length is 13 residues. The CDR3: CSVVGDRGYEQYF. The CDR3 DNA reads as TGCAGCGTTGTTGGGGACAGGGGATACGAGCAGTACTTC.

In DNA, the CDR3 is TGTGCCATCAGTGAGTCGCAGGGTGGCTACACCTTC. This codes for CAISESQGGYTF. The V gene is TRBV10-3, the J gene TRBJ1-2; perhaps TRBD1 as D (5 bases). This CDR3 has 12 amino acids. Germline CDR1 and CDR2: ENHRY and SYGVKD. V dropped 0 bases and J dropped 7 bases, with 6 bases sitting between them.

The chain links TRBV4-2 to TRBJ1-1; no clear D gene. Trimming cost V 0 bases and J 3 bases, with 11 bases left between them. Germline loops: CDR1 LGHNA, CDR2 YNFKEQ. This CDR3 region has 15 residues. The DNA of the CDR3 is TGTGCCAGCAGCCAAGATTCCGGTTATTACACTGAAGCTTTCTTT. Residues: CASSQDSGYYTEAFF.

This rearrangement joins TRBV29-1 to TRBJ1-1, with D possibly matching TRBD1 (6 bases). The CDR3 contains 12 residues. Trimming removed 7 bases at V and 2 bases at J, with 11 bases between. Germline CDR1 SQVTM, CDR2 ANQGSEA. CDR3 protein: CSAGQINTEAFF. Written as DNA, the CDR3 is TGCAGCGCTGGACAGATTAACACTGAAGCTTTCTTT.

This clone was detected only a few times. The V call is TRBV7-2, the J call TRBJ2-5; 7 bases map to TRBD1. The CDR3 is 17 amino acids. Trimming at V came to 3 bases and at J to 1 base, leaving 11 bases not matched to a gene. CDR1 is SGHTA, CDR2 FQGNSA, per germline. The CDR3 DNA is TGTGCCAGCAGCTTCCCCAGAATCCGGGACAGCCAAGAGACCCAGTACTTC. This codes for CASSFPRIRDSQETQYF.

This clone has a handful of counts. V and J are TRBV13 and TRBJ1-6; 7 bases agree with TRBD1. The V segment lost 3 bases and the J segment 7 bases; nucleotides outside the gene matches: 6. Germline values: CDR1 PRHDT, CDR2 FYEKMQ (reference sequence). This CDR3 comprises 15 residues. CDR3: CASSFWARGNSPLHF. DNA for the CDR3: TGTGCCAGCAGCTTCTGGGCCAGGGGGAATTCACCCCTCCACTTT.

The chain carries TRBV7-9 and TRBJ1-4; D is unresolved. The CDR3 sequence is 14 residues long. Germline-derived CDR1 and CDR2 are SEHNR and FQNEAQ (reference sequence). The V end was cut by 5 bases, the J end by 0 bases, with 7 bases between. The CDR3 reads CASSLLATNEKLFF. The CDR3 bases are TGTGCCAGCAGCCTCCTTGCAACTAATGAAAAACTGTTTTTT.

This clone occurred a few times. The chain has TRBV6-4 and TRBJ2-6; 10 bases are a match to TRBD1. With 6 bases clipped from V and 3 bases from J, the junction kept 5 bases outside the gene matches. CDR3 length: 16 amino acids. The germline gives CDR1 MRHNA, CDR2 SNTAGT. The CDR3 DNA reads TGTGCCAGCAGCCCCGGGACAGGGGATGGGGCCAACGTCCTGACTTTC. This translates into CASSPGTGDGANVLTF.

The V gene is TRBV28, the J gene TRBJ1-5; tentative D call: TRBD1 (5 bases). Trimming pared 8 bases from V and 2 bases from J, leaving 13 bases between. Germline V gene lookup returns CDR1 MDHEN and CDR2 SYDVKM. The CDR3 loop spans 14 amino acids. CDR3: CASGGGMGNQPQHF. The DNA for the CDR3 is TGTGCCAGCGGGGGGGGAATGGGCAATCAGCCCCAGCATTTT.

This chain connects TRBV29-1 to TRBJ2-7; TRBD2 might be the D (6 bases). V was clipped by 7 bases and J by 7 bases, with 17 bases between them. The CDR3 is 12 residues long. CDR1 and CDR2 (germline): SQVTM, ANQGSEA. In DNA form, the CDR3 reads TGCAGCGGACTGGATATGGGGGGAGAGCAGTACTTC. This sequence encodes CSGLDMGGEQYF.

The chain joins TRBV3-1 (or the pseudogene TRBV3-2) to TRBJ1-1; D remains ambiguous. Trimming cost V 4 bases and J 4 bases, with 7 bases left between them. CDR1 is LGHDT and CDR2 is YNNKEL in the germline V gene (reference sequence). The CDR3 loop spans 12 amino acids. The DNA of the CDR3 is TGTGCCAGCAGCCGCTCGGTCACTGAAGCTTTCTTT. Residues: CASSRSVTEAFF.

The genes are TRBV12-5 and TRBJ2-1; D not resolved. The CDR3 sequence is 14 residues long. Germline CDR1 LGHNT, CDR2 FRNRAP. The V end was cut by 1 base, the J end by 7 bases, with 11 bases between. This CDR3 reads CASGLGAQRNEQFF. In DNA form, the CDR3 reads TGTGCTAGTGGTTTGGGCGCTCAACGGAATGAGCAGTTCTTC.

The rearrangement links TRBV28 to TRBJ2-3; perhaps TRBD2 as D (5 bases). Germline assignment: CDR1 MDHEN and CDR2 SYDVKM. Trimming stripped 5 bases from V and 0 bases from J, with 21 bases between. This CDR3 has 18 residues. The CDR3 DNA reads TGTGCCAGCAGTGGACCCCGGGTAGCGCTACTTAGCACAGATACGCAGTATTTT. It codes for CASSGPRVALLSTDTQYF.

The rearrangement links TRBV19 to TRBJ2-3; D is perhaps TRBD2 (5 bases). The ends were cut back, 3 bases at V and 5 bases at J, with 15 bases in the middle. The germline V gene encodes CDR1 LNHDA and CDR2 SQIVND (reference sequence). The CDR3 has 15 amino acids. The chain's CDR3 is CASSITGNGVDTQYF. CDR3 DNA: TGTGCCAGTAGTATTACGGGAAATGGGGTAGATACGCAGTATTTT.

The rearrangement uses TRBV9 and TRBJ2-7, with 8 bases lining up with TRBD1. V lost 4 bases and J lost 1; bases outside the gene matches: 7. The germline V gene has CDR1 SGDLS and CDR2 YYNGEE. The CDR3 contains 15 residues. CDR3 nucleotide sequence: TGTGCCAGCAGCCTAGGACAGGGCCCTTCCTACGAGCAGTACTTC. The encoded protein is CASSLGQGPSYEQYF.

The chain links TRBV28 to TRBJ1-5; maybe TRBD1 (5 bases). Germline lookup yields CDR1 MDHEN and CDR2 SYDVKM. The ends were cut back, 6 bases at V and 4 bases at J, with 19 bases in the middle. This CDR3 is built from 16 residues. The CDR3 nucleotides are TGTGCCAGCAGACCTGCCCAAGACAGTGTAAATCAGCCCCAGCATTTT. Its protein is CASRPAQDSVNQPQHF.